The next 18 T cell receptor beta chains were all read from a single sample in a study of blood T cell repertoires in COVID-19. The table came from immunoSEQ multiplex PCR; TCRdb's copy has only in-frame clones and leaves some out. This table holds about 280,000 clones, roughly nine tenths found once. Material for sequencing was peripheral blood. Receptor source: a man aged 35-49 years with active or convalescent COVID-19.

The J gene is TRBJ2-1, the V gene TRBV24-1; 7 bases line up with TRBD2. Germline CDR1 reads KGHDR; CDR2 reads SFDVKD. With V trimmed by 4 bases and J by 12 bases, 14 bases remained unmatched. The CDR3 has 15 amino acids. CDR3 in amino acids: CATSDTVRAGEVQFF. In nucleotides, the CDR3 is TGTGCCACCAGTGACACTGTGAGGGCGGGAGAAGTGCAGTTCTTC.

This clone was detected only once. The chain employs TRBV6-1 and TRBJ1-2; D is possibly TRBD1 (6 bases). CDR1 and CDR2 (germline): MNHNS, SASEGT. Trimming stripped 3 bases from V and 4 bases from J, with 18 bases between. CDR3 length: 16 residues. The CDR3 sequence is CASSDPGGGAGYGYTF. The CDR3 DNA reads as TGTGCCAGCAGTGACCCCGGAGGGGGGGCGGGCTATGGCTACACCTTC.

The chain combines TRBV6-5 with TRBJ1-2, with no clear D. The CDR3 length is 14 residues. In germline, CDR1 is MNHEY, CDR2 SVGAGI. Trimming pared 5 bases from V and 4 bases from J, leaving 14 bases between. The CDR3 DNA is TGTGCCAGCAGTCTAAATGACCCAGGCTATGGCTACACCTTC. Translating gives CASSLNDPGYGYTF.

The chain uses TRBV6-5 and TRBJ1-2; D is ambiguous. Germline values: CDR1 MNHEY, CDR2 SVGAGI. With 0 bases removed from V and 6 bases from J, the gap between germline ends came to 11 bases. CDR3 length equals 14 residues. The CDR3 DNA follows: TGTGCCAGCAGTTACTCTAGCCCCGGCCATGGCTACACCTTC. Translation: CASSYSSPGHGYTF.

The chain couples TRBV13 to TRBJ2-1; TRBD2 agrees at 14 bases. CDR3 size: 12 residues. Germline V gives CDR1 PRHDT, CDR2 FYEKMQ (reference sequence). V lost 11 bases to trimming and J lost 12 bases; unmatched junction nucleotides: 6. The CDR3 loop reads CAGGLAGVAQFF. CDR3 coding DNA: TGTGCCGGGGGACTAGCGGGAGTCGCGCAGTTCTTC.

The chain uses TRBV7-9 and TRBJ2-7, with 7 bases matching TRBD1. From germline, CDR1 is SEHNR and CDR2 FQNEAQ (reference sequence). This CDR3 has 16 residues. The V segment lost 5 bases and the J segment 3 bases; nucleotides outside the gene matches: 13. As DNA, the CDR3 is TGTGCCAGCAGCGCTTCCAGGGGGTTCCTGAACTACGAGCAGTACTTC. Its translation is CASSASRGFLNYEQYF.

The rearrangement uses TRBV13 and TRBJ2-1, with TRBD1 matching over 8 bases. Germline CDR1 PRHDT, CDR2 FYEKMQ (reference sequence). This CDR3 comprises 16 residues. V shed 0 bases, J shed 4 bases, and the junction held 5 bases outside the gene matches. CDR3 sequence (DNA): TGTGCCAGCAGCTTAGGGCGGACAGGGAGATACAATGAGCAGTTCTTC. Protein: CASSLGRTGRYNEQFF.

This clone was recorded at least ten times. V usage is TRBV19 and J usage is TRBJ1-6; D perhaps matches TRBD1 (6 bases). Trimming stripped 5 bases from V and 5 bases from J, with 16 bases between. The CDR3 runs 16 residues. The germline V gene encodes CDR1 LNHDA and CDR2 SQIVND (reference sequence). CDR3 sequence (DNA): TGTGCCAGTAGTCAATCTGGACAGCGGCATAATTCACCCCTCCACTTT. This codes for CASSQSGQRHNSPLHF.

The CDR3 is CASSLEVGAPDTQYF. CDR3 bases: TGTGCCAGCAGCTTAGAAGTGGGAGCCCCAGATACGCAGTATTTT. This chain links TRBV7-6 with TRBJ2-3, with a possible D match to TRBD2 (5 bases). V lost 1 base, J lost 4 bases, and 12 bases lay in between. The CDR3 has 15 residues. CDR1 is SGHVS and CDR2 is FNYEAQ in the germline V gene.

The V and J genes are TRBV9 and TRBJ2-1; a weak D match, TRBD1 (5 bases). The germline CDR1 and CDR2 sequences are SGDLS and YYNGEE. With 0 bases removed from V and 2 bases from J, the gap between germline ends came to 12 bases. This CDR3 has 16 residues. The CDR3 protein is CASSVEGQGTYNEQFF. CDR3 nucleotide sequence: TGTGCCAGCAGCGTAGAAGGACAAGGGACCTACAATGAGCAGTTCTTC. Combining the CDR3 with reference TRBV9 and TRBJ2-1 gives the whole variable domain DSGVTQTPKHLITATGQRVTLRCSPRSGDLSVYWYQQSLDQGLQFLIQYYNGEERAKGNILERFSAQQFPDLHSELNLSSLELGDSALYFCASSVEGQGTYNEQFFGPGTRLTVL.

A remark on this clone: Its ends do not fully match the called genes, so a read error is possible. This chain uses TRBV30 with TRBJ1-6, with D perhaps TRBD1 (5 bases). The CDR3 covers 15 residues. Germline values: CDR1 GTSNPN, CDR2 SVGIG (reference sequence). The CDR3 nucleotides read TGTGCCGGGAGAAAGACAGTCTCCTATAATTCACCCCTCCACTTT. This translates into CAGRKTVSYNSPLHF.

V usage is TRBV6-2 or TRBV6-3 and J usage is TRBJ1-2; unclear D gene. The V end lost 4 bases, the J end lost 2 bases, and 14 bases lay between the germline ends. The CDR3 consists of 15 residues. Germline CDR1 MNHEY, CDR2 SVGEGT. The CDR3 region has the DNA TGTGCCAGCAGTTCCCCTTCGGGGAAGAACTATGGCTACACCTTC. Its translation: CASSSPSGKNYGYTF.

This chain uses TRBV6-6 with TRBJ2-7, with D perhaps matching TRBD2 (6 bases). Germline CDR1 and CDR2: MNHNY and SVGAGI (reference sequence). The ends were cut back, 0 bases at V and 5 bases at J, with 11 bases in the middle. This CDR3 contains 14 residues. This CDR3 is CASSYSSRRDEQYF. The DNA of the CDR3 is TGTGCCAGCAGTTACTCGAGTCGGAGGGACGAGCAGTACTTC.

This chain uses TRBV7-3 with TRBJ2-3; 7 bases are a match to TRBD1. Germline CDR1 reads SGHTA; CDR2 reads FQGTGA. The CDR3 runs 14 residues. V shed 5 bases and J 2 bases; nucleotides not matched to a gene: 4. This CDR3 reads CASSPGQSTDTQYF. The CDR3 region has the DNA TGTGCCAGCAGCCCGGGACAGTCCACAGATACGCAGTATTTT.

CDR3 bases: TGTGCCCCCACCCCTGGGCCAGGGCCACAAGAGACCCAGTACTTC. It yields the protein CAPTPGPGPQETQYF. The gene calls are TRBV5-7 and TRBJ2-5; maybe TRBD1 (5 bases). TRBV5-7 is an ORF, and what it does is uncertain. The CDR3 covers 15 residues. Trimming took 10 bases from V and 2 from J, leaving 21 bases between them.

V gene TRBV10-1 combines with J gene TRBJ1-1; D unclear. This CDR3 has 13 residues. Germline values: CDR1 WNHNN, CDR2 SYGVQD (reference sequence). V lost 3 bases and J lost 3, with 8 bases in between. The CDR3 nucleotides read TGCGCCAGCAGTGAAGCGTCGGACACTGAAGCTTTCTTT. Encoded protein: CASSEASDTEAFF.

This clone was detected only once. V gene TRBV5-6 combines with J gene TRBJ2-5, with 7 bases identical to TRBD2. V trimming: 6 bases; J trimming: 5 bases; junction bases outside the gene matches: 13. Looked up from germline, CDR1 is SGHDT and CDR2 is YYEEEE. The CDR3 runs 15 residues. For the CDR3, the DNA is TGTGCCAGCAAGGGTCTAGCGGCGGTTGGGGAGACCCAGTACTTC. Translating it yields CASKGLAAVGETQYF.

V is TRBV11-2 and J is TRBJ2-2; D remains unclear. The CDR3 has 18 residues. V lost 5 bases, J lost 1 base, and 20 bases lay in between. Per the germline V gene, CDR1 is SGHAT and CDR2 is FQNNGV. The CDR3 protein is CASSPPLRNSGNTGELFF. The CDR3 DNA is TGTGCCAGCAGCCCCCCCCTGCGTAATTCGGGGAACACCGGGGAGCTGTTTTTT.